Presented here are 15 T cell receptor beta chains from one specimen sequenced in a study of blood T cell repertoires in COVID-19. Sequencing used immunoSEQ multiplex PCR; TCRdb keeps in-frame clones, though not all of them. The sample records about 180,000 clones, around 86% being singletons. The sample taken for sequencing was peripheral blood. Every receptor here comes from an older woman with COVID-19, enrolled during active disease.

In DNA form, the CDR3 reads TGTGCCACCAGTGACCACGGCAGGGGCCAGAACACCGGGGAGCTGTTTTTT. Translation: CATSDHGRGQNTGELFF. The chain couples TRBV24-1 to TRBJ2-2; D is possibly TRBD1 (6 bases). This CDR3 is built from 17 residues. From germline, CDR1 is KGHDR and CDR2 SFDVKD. Trimming removed 4 bases from V and 1 base from J, with 15 bases in between.

This rearrangement joins TRBV28 to TRBJ1-2, with 9 bases matching TRBD1. This CDR3 has 15 amino acids. With V trimmed by 4 bases and J by 4 bases, 7 bases remained unmatched. Germline CDR1 reads MDHEN; CDR2 reads SYDVKM. CDR3 sequence: CASSSRTGALYGYTF. Here the CDR3 DNA reads TGTGCCAGCAGTTCCCGGACAGGGGCCCTCTATGGCTACACCTTC.

Concerning this clone: A read error may account for a junction end that differs from germline. The chain joins TRBV15 to TRBJ2-3, with 8 bases identical to TRBD1. Germline CDR1 LNHNV, CDR2 YYDKDF (reference sequence). The length of the CDR3 is 20 residues. CDR3: CASSSPRGRQGGMLTDTQYF. The CDR3 DNA reads as TGTGCCTCCAGCTCCCCCAGGGGGCGACAGGGAGGAATGCTTACAGATACGCAGTATTTT.

The rearrangement joins TRBV30 to TRBJ1-5; the D is unclear. Germline values: CDR1 GTSNPN, CDR2 SVGIG (reference sequence). CDR3 length: 14 amino acids. Trimming shortened V by 2 bases and J by 4 bases, and 12 bases separated the two germline ends. CDR3 bases: TGTGCCTGGAGTCGTTCAGTAAGAAATCAGCCCCAGCATTTT. This encodes CAWSRSVRNQPQHF.

This clone was counted a single time. The chain links TRBV30 to TRBJ1-2; D may be TRBD1 (5 bases). V was shortened by 1 base and J by 7 bases, with 13 bases between the two germline ends. The length of the CDR3 is 13 residues. CDR1 and CDR2 (germline): GTSNPN, SVGIG (reference sequence). The CDR3 spells CAWSGQGIIGYTF. For the CDR3, the DNA is TGTGCCTGGAGTGGGCAGGGAATAATTGGCTACACCTTC. Together with reference TRBV30 and TRBJ1-2, the CDR3 gives the full variable domain: SQTIHQWPATLVQPVGSPLSLECTVEGTSNPNLYWYRQAAGRGLQLLFYSVGIGQISSEVPQNLSASRPQDRQFILSSKKLLLSDSGFYLCAWSGQGIIGYTFGSGTRLTVV.

The chain recombines TRBV30 with TRBJ1-6, with D unresolved. Per germline, CDR1 GTSNPN and CDR2 SVGIG (reference sequence). This CDR3 region has 13 residues. V lost 4 bases to trimming and J lost 2 bases, with 6 bases between them. The CDR3, as DNA: TGTGCCTGGATGGGAGCCTATAATTCACCCCTCCACTTT. This encodes CAWMGAYNSPLHF.

This sequence joins TRBV15 and TRBJ2-7, with D maybe TRBD2 (6 bases). CDR3 length equals 15 residues. Looked up from germline, CDR1 is LNHNV and CDR2 is YYDKDF (reference sequence). Trimming stripped 5 bases from V and 2 bases from J, with 16 bases between. The CDR3 reads CATSWTLAAAYEQYF. The CDR3 region has the DNA TGTGCCACCAGCTGGACGTTAGCGGCCGCCTACGAGCAGTACTTC.

The chain recombines TRBV10-3 with TRBJ2-3; D is unresolved. The CDR3 contains 14 residues. V gave up 0 bases and J gave up 3 bases, with 7 bases separating them. Looked up from germline, CDR1 is ENHRY and CDR2 is SYGVKD. The CDR3 loop is CAISESRVTDTQYF. CDR3 in DNA: TGTGCCATCAGTGAGTCGCGAGTGACAGATACGCAGTATTTT.

This rearrangement joins TRBV5-4 to TRBJ1-1; possible D gene TRBD1, 5 bases. The V and J ends lost 0 bases and 4 bases respectively, with 10 bases between them. The CDR3 sequence is 14 residues long. CDR1 SGHNT and CDR2 YYREEE come from the germline V gene (reference sequence). The chain's CDR3 is CASSLETGGTEAFF. CDR3 sequence (DNA): TGTGCCAGCAGCTTGGAGACGGGGGGCACTGAAGCTTTCTTT.

V gene TRBV7-3 combines with J gene TRBJ2-5, with a possible D match to TRBD1 (5 bases). The germline CDR1 and CDR2 sequences are SGHTA and FQGTGA. The CDR3 is made up of 13 amino acids. The V and J ends lost 4 bases and 3 bases respectively, with 9 bases between them. The CDR3 protein is CASSSPGKETQYF. The CDR3 DNA follows: TGTGCCAGCAGCTCTCCAGGGAAAGAGACCCAGTACTTC.

This clone was counted at least ten times. The gene calls are TRBV2 and TRBJ2-2; 7 nucleotides agree with TRBD1. Unmatched junction bases numbered 8, after V lost 10 bases and J lost 0 bases. CDR3 length equals 15 residues. Germline CDR1 reads SNHLY; CDR2 reads FYNNEI. As DNA, the CDR3 is TGTGCCATCGATACCGGGACAGCGAACACCGGGGAGCTGTTTTTT. This gives the protein CAIDTGTANTGELFF.

The chain is built from TRBV7-3 and TRBJ2-2; no reliable D call. This CDR3 is 12 amino acids long. Germline CDR1 and CDR2: SGHTA and FQGTGA. With 5 bases removed from V and 4 bases from J, the gap between germline ends came to 5 bases. Written as DNA, the CDR3 is TGTGCCAGCAGCGAGCCCACCGGGGAGCTGTTTTTT. Translated: CASSEPTGELFF.

This sequence joins TRBV6-5 and TRBJ2-2; TRBD1 matches 7 bases. V was pared by 1 base and J by 6 bases, with 8 bases of the junction left unmatched. Per germline, CDR1 MNHEY and CDR2 SVGAGI. This CDR3 comprises 16 residues. The CDR3 nucleotides read TGTGCCAGCAGTTACTTGACTACAGGGGCCGCCGGGGAGCTGTTTTTT. Protein product: CASSYLTTGAAGELFF.

The chain recombines TRBV10-2 with TRBJ2-5; 8 nucleotides agree with TRBD2. This CDR3 has 15 residues. CDR1 is WSHSY, CDR2 SAAADI, per germline. V lost 5 bases and J lost 2; bases outside the gene matches: 7. CDR3 protein: CASSRTSRGQETQYF. DNA for the CDR3: TGCGCCAGCAGTCGGACTAGCCGGGGACAAGAGACCCAGTACTTC.

The sample holds a few counts of this clone. CDR3 in amino acids: CASSPRANTEAFF. CDR3 nucleotide sequence: TGTGCCAGCAGCCCCAGGGCGAACACTGAAGCTTTCTTT. The chain uses TRBV7-3 and TRBJ1-1; a possible D gene is TRBD1 (5 bases). The CDR3 contains 13 residues. Germline CDR1 reads SGHTA; CDR2 reads FQGTGA. The V and J ends lost 5 bases and 1 base respectively, with 8 bases between them. Full variable domain (remainder filled in from reference TRBV7-3 and TRBJ1-1): GAGVSQTPSNKVTEKGKYVELRCDPISGHTALYWYRQSLGQGPEFLIYFQGTGAADDSGLPNDRFFAVRPEGSVSTLKIQRTERGDSAVYLCASSPRANTEAFFGQGTRLTVV.